This is a list of T cell receptor beta chains from one sample in a study of shared clonotypes between healthy human individuals. Libraries were prepared by immunoSEQ multiplex PCR; TCRdb keeps only in-frame clonotypes and omits some of them. The sample has approximately 600,000 clones; roughly 96% are singletons. Sequences were obtained from naive CD8+ T cells sorted from blood. These receptors came from a woman aged 25 to 45 in good health. The CDR3 runs from the conserved cysteine through the conserved F or W. Fields, in order: clone size, D gene, V gene, J gene, CDR3 DNA, CDR3 protein. D genes are given only for firm matches. Size tells how often a clone was seen (once, few, many) or the class of an expanded clone, and some rows leave it out.

clone size: once; D gene: NA; V gene: TRBV12-1; J gene: TRBJ2-1; CDR3 DNA: TGTGCCAGCAGCTTTGATTCGGCGGGGACTAGCGTCTACAATGAGCAGTTCTTC; CDR3 protein: CASSFDSAGTSVYNEQFF
clone size: NA; D gene: TRBD2; V gene: TRBV27; J gene: TRBJ2-4; CDR3 DNA: TGTGCCAGCAGTCGACTAGCGTCAGGGAACATTCAGTACTTC; CDR3 protein: CASSRLASGNIQYF
clone size: NA; D gene: TRBD1; V gene: TRBV29-1; J gene: TRBJ2-7; CDR3 DNA: TGCAGCGTTGAAGGGGACAGTTACGAGCAGTACTTC; CDR3 protein: CSVEGDSYEQYF
clone size: NA; D gene: TRBD1; V gene: TRBV27; J gene: TRBJ2-7; CDR3 DNA: TGTGCCAGCAGCCGCACCGGGACAGGAGGGGCCTACGAGCAGTACTTC; CDR3 protein: CASSRTGTGGAYEQYF
clone size: NA; D gene: TRBD2; V gene: TRBV5-4; J gene: TRBJ2-7; CDR3 DNA: TGTGCCAGCAGCCCCACTAGCGGGGGTAACTACGAGCAGTACTTC; CDR3 protein: CASSPTSGGNYEQYF
clone size: NA; D gene: TRBD2; V gene: TRBV4-1; J gene: TRBJ2-1; CDR3 DNA: TGCGCCAGCAGCCAAGACGGGACTAGCGGGAGGGCCGGGCACGGCGATGAGCAGTTCTTC; CDR3 protein: CASSQDGTSGRAGHGDEQFF
clone size: NA; D gene: NA; V gene: TRBV11-2; J gene: TRBJ2-5; CDR3 DNA: TGTGCCAGCAGCTTAGTTCAAGGAGGGAAAGAGACCCAGTACTTC; CDR3 protein: CASSLVQGGKETQYF
clone size: NA; D gene: NA; V gene: TRBV12-5; J gene: TRBJ1-5; CDR3 DNA: TGTGCTAGTGGTTTTAGTAGCAGGGAGGGAAATCAGCCCCAGCATTTT; CDR3 protein: CASGFSSREGNQPQHF
clone size: NA; D gene: TRBD2; V gene: TRBV14; J gene: TRBJ2-7; CDR3 DNA: TGTGCCAGCAGCCGAGGACTAGCGGGAGGGCCATTCTCCTACGAGCAGTACTTC; CDR3 protein: CASSRGLAGGPFSYEQYF
clone size: NA; D gene: NA; V gene: TRBV7-2; J gene: TRBJ1-5; CDR3 DNA: TGTGCCAGCAGCTTAATAGTGTCCGTGAATCAGCCCCAGCATTTT; CDR3 protein: CASSLIVSVNQPQHF
clone size: NA; D gene: NA; V gene: TRBV13; J gene: TRBJ2-1; CDR3 DNA: TGTGCCAGCAGCTCTGCCTCCTACAATGAGCAGTTCTTC; CDR3 protein: CASSSASYNEQFF
clone size: NA; D gene: TRBD2; V gene: TRBV28; J gene: TRBJ2-7; CDR3 DNA: TGTGCCAGCACCCCCGGCACTAGCGGAACCTACGAGCAGTACTTC; CDR3 protein: CASTPGTSGTYEQYF
clone size: NA; D gene: NA; V gene: TRBV6-5; J gene: TRBJ2-3; CDR3 DNA: TGTGCCAGCAGTTCCCCCCGTCAAGCAGATACGCAGTATTTT; CDR3 protein: CASSSPRQADTQYF
clone size: NA; D gene: NA; V gene: TRBV7-6; J gene: TRBJ2-2; CDR3 DNA: TGTGCCAGCAGCTTAGGCGAGCGTCCCGGGGAGCTGTTTTTT; CDR3 protein: CASSLGERPGELFF
clone size: NA; D gene: NA; V gene: TRBV5-4; J gene: TRBJ2-7; CDR3 DNA: TGTGCCAGCAGCTTCCGTCCCCTCCACGAGCAGTACTTC; CDR3 protein: CASSFRPLHEQYF
clone size: once; D gene: TRBD2; V gene: TRBV5-5; J gene: TRBJ2-7; CDR3 DNA: TGTGCCAGCCGATGGGTTAGCGGGAGCCTCTACGAGCAGTACTTC; CDR3 protein: CASRWVSGSLYEQYF
clone size: NA; D gene: NA; V gene: TRBV2; J gene: TRBJ1-5; CDR3 DNA: TGTGCCAGCACTAGCCTGGATCAGCCCCAGCATTTT; CDR3 protein: CASTSLDQPQHF
clone size: NA; D gene: TRBD1; V gene: TRBV9; J gene: TRBJ1-1; CDR3 DNA: TGTGCCAGCAGCACAGGGGGAGGGACTGAAGCTTTCTTT; CDR3 protein: CASSTGGGTEAFF
clone size: NA; D gene: NA; V gene: TRBV11-2; J gene: TRBJ2-3; CDR3 DNA: TGTGCCAGCAGCCCTGCAGATACGCAGTATTTT; CDR3 protein: CASSPADTQYF
clone size: NA; D gene: NA; V gene: TRBV28; J gene: TRBJ2-7; CDR3 DNA: TGTGCCAGCAGCAGCCCAATCTCCTACGAGCAGTACTTC; CDR3 protein: CASSSPISYEQYF
clone size: NA; D gene: TRBD2; V gene: TRBV29-1; J gene: TRBJ2-1; CDR3 DNA: TGCAGCGTTGGGGCTAGCGGGAGGTACAATGAGCAGTTCTTC; CDR3 protein: CSVGASGRYNEQFF
clone size: NA; D gene: NA; V gene: TRBV27; J gene: TRBJ2-7; CDR3 DNA: TGTGCCAGCAGTCCGCCAGGATCTGGCTACGAGCAGTACTTC; CDR3 protein: CASSPPGSGYEQYF
clone size: NA; D gene: TRBD1; V gene: TRBV11-1; J gene: TRBJ2-7; CDR3 DNA: TGTGCCAGCAGCCCCACGGGACAGGGCTACGAGCAGTACTTC; CDR3 protein: CASSPTGQGYEQYF
clone size: NA; D gene: TRBD2; V gene: TRBV4-1; J gene: TRBJ2-3; CDR3 DNA: TGCGCCAGCAGCCAAGTCGGGGGACTAGCGGGACTTAGCACAGATACGCAGTATTTT; CDR3 protein: CASSQVGGLAGLSTDTQYF
clone size: NA; D gene: TRBD1; V gene: TRBV13; J gene: TRBJ2-7; CDR3 DNA: TGTGCCAGCAGCCCTGGGACAGGTAATTACGAGCAGTACTTC; CDR3 protein: CASSPGTGNYEQYF
clone size: NA; D gene: NA; V gene: TRBV9; J gene: TRBJ1-1; CDR3 DNA: TGTGCCAGCAGCCAGGGGACCAACACTGAAGCTTTCTTT; CDR3 protein: CASSQGTNTEAFF
clone size: NA; D gene: TRBD1; V gene: TRBV10-2; J gene: TRBJ1-3; CDR3 DNA: TGCGCCAGCAGTCCGACAGGGGAGCGGGGAAACACCATATATTTT; CDR3 protein: CASSPTGERGNTIYF
clone size: NA; D gene: TRBD1; V gene: TRBV5-1; J gene: TRBJ1-5; CDR3 DNA: TGCGCCAGCAGCTTGGGGACAGGGGGTTATCAGCCCCAGCATTTT; CDR3 protein: CASSLGTGGYQPQHF
clone size: NA; D gene: TRBD1; V gene: TRBV25-1; J gene: TRBJ2-2; CDR3 DNA: TGTGCCAGCGGGGTAGAGATGGGGACAGTCGGCACCGGGGAGCTGTTTTTT; CDR3 protein: CASGVEMGTVGTGELFF
clone size: NA; D gene: TRBD2; V gene: TRBV7-8; J gene: TRBJ2-7; CDR3 DNA: TGTGCCAGCAGCCACGGACTAGCTTCCTACGAGCAGTACTTC; CDR3 protein: CASSHGLASYEQYF
clone size: NA; D gene: NA; V gene: TRBV20-1; J gene: TRBJ1-2; CDR3 DNA: TGCAGTGCTCCCCCCGGGGATGGCTACACCTTC; CDR3 protein: CSAPPGDGYTF
clone size: NA; D gene: NA; V gene: TRBV30; J gene: TRBJ2-3; CDR3 DNA: TGTGCCTGGAGTCTTACGCTGTTCACAGATACGCAGTATTTT; CDR3 protein: CAWSLTLFTDTQYF
clone size: NA; D gene: NA; V gene: TRBV27; J gene: TRBJ1-5; CDR3 DNA: TGTGCCAGCAGCCCCGACAGCACCAATCAGCCCCAGCATTTT; CDR3 protein: CASSPDSTNQPQHF
clone size: NA; D gene: NA; V gene: TRBV28; J gene: TRBJ2-7; CDR3 DNA: TGTGCCAGCAGTTTGACAGGAATACTCTCCTACGAGCAGTACTTC; CDR3 protein: CASSLTGILSYEQYF
clone size: NA; D gene: NA; V gene: TRBV27; J gene: TRBJ1-5; CDR3 DNA: TGTGCCAGCAGTTTAAATGGTGGCCAGCCCCAGCATTTT; CDR3 protein: CASSLNGGQPQHF
clone size: once; D gene: NA; V gene: TRBV9; J gene: TRBJ1-1; CDR3 DNA: TGTGCCAGCAGCCTGAGGACGAACACTGAAGCTTTCTTT; CDR3 protein: CASSLRTNTEAFF
clone size: NA; D gene: NA; V gene: TRBV6-5; J gene: TRBJ2-7; CDR3 DNA: TGTGCCAGCAGAAGCTCAGGGTGGCCCTACGAGCAGTACTTC; CDR3 protein: CASRSSGWPYEQYF
clone size: NA; D gene: TRBD1; V gene: TRBV18; J gene: TRBJ2-7; CDR3 DNA: TGTGCCAGCTCACCTGTGACAGGGGTGCCCTCCTACGAGCAGTACTTC; CDR3 protein: CASSPVTGVPSYEQYF
clone size: NA; D gene: TRBD2; V gene: TRBV6-9; J gene: TRBJ2-3; CDR3 DNA: TGTGCCAGCAGTGACAGACTAGCGGGAGGGCCCACAGATACGCAGTATTTT; CDR3 protein: CASSDRLAGGPTDTQYF
clone size: NA; D gene: NA; V gene: TRBV10-3; J gene: TRBJ1-2; CDR3 DNA: TGTGCCATCAGGGACACGGACTCTTATTATGGCTACACCTTC; CDR3 protein: CAIRDTDSYYGYTF
clone size: NA; D gene: NA; V gene: TRBV28; J gene: TRBJ1-6; CDR3 DNA: TGTGCCAGCGCTCCGCGGTTAGAGAATTCACCCCTCCACTTT; CDR3 protein: CASAPRLENSPLHF
clone size: NA; D gene: TRBD1; V gene: TRBV7-9; J gene: TRBJ2-3; CDR3 DNA: TGTGCCAGCAGCTTAAGGGACAGGGACCCTATTACGCAGTATTTT; CDR3 protein: CASSLRDRDPITQYF
clone size: once; D gene: NA; V gene: TRBV7-9; J gene: TRBJ2-4; CDR3 DNA: TGTGCCAGCAGCTTGGTCGGATTAGCCAAAAACATTCAGTACTTC; CDR3 protein: CASSLVGLAKNIQYF
clone size: NA; D gene: NA; V gene: TRBV19; J gene: TRBJ2-7; CDR3 DNA: TGTGCCAGTAGTATTTCAGGTGGCGGGCCGTACGAGCAGTACTTC; CDR3 protein: CASSISGGGPYEQYF
clone size: NA; D gene: TRBD2; V gene: TRBV9; J gene: TRBJ2-3; CDR3 DNA: TGTGCCAGCAGCGTAGAGGGACTAGCGGGAGTAGATACGCAGTATTTT; CDR3 protein: CASSVEGLAGVDTQYF
clone size: NA; D gene: TRBD1; V gene: TRBV11-2; J gene: TRBJ2-7; CDR3 DNA: TGTGCCAGCAGCGGGGACAGGGGGATTTCGGGTAGTGAGTACTTC; CDR3 protein: CASSGDRGISGSEYF
clone size: NA; D gene: NA; V gene: TRBV18; J gene: TRBJ1-3; CDR3 DNA: TGTGCCAGCTCACCGGAGCCCTGGACTGAGAGCTCTGGAAACACCATATATTTT; CDR3 protein: CASSPEPWTESSGNTIYF
clone size: NA; D gene: NA; V gene: TRBV5-4; J gene: TRBJ1-2; CDR3 DNA: TGTGCCAGCAGCTTGCGGGGAAACTATGGCTACACCTTC; CDR3 protein: CASSLRGNYGYTF
clone size: NA; D gene: NA; V gene: TRBV7-2; J gene: TRBJ2-7; CDR3 DNA: TGTGCCAGCAGCTTAGGAGGGGACTCCTCCTACGAGCAGTACTTC; CDR3 protein: CASSLGGDSSYEQYF
clone size: NA; D gene: NA; V gene: TRBV11-2; J gene: TRBJ1-4; CDR3 DNA: TGTGCCAGCAGCGACTATGCGGGTGCAACTAATGAAAAACTGTTTTTT; CDR3 protein: CASSDYAGATNEKLFF
clone size: NA; D gene: NA; V gene: TRBV5-1; J gene: TRBJ1-3; CDR3 DNA: TGCGCCAGCAGCTTGGGACAGATCTCTGGAAACACCATATATTTT; CDR3 protein: CASSLGQISGNTIYF